These T cell receptor beta chains were read from a single sample in a study of technical replicates of blood from several donors. Assay used: immunoSEQ multiplex PCR; TCRdb lists only in-frame clones, some missing. The sample contains some 56,000 clones, about 96% of which appear only once. Material: PBMCs. These receptors were collected from a human donor in good health. Some clones in this sample may be carry-over from other donors' samples. Each CDR3 is given with its conserved first and last residue. A D gene is named only where the DNA matches it firmly. The size entry is marked missing in some rows and otherwise reads once, few, many or a size class.

d_call	v_call	j_call	clone_size	cdr3_aa	cdr3_nt
NA	TRBV5-6	TRBJ1-4	NA	CASSLARVNEKLFF	TGTGCCAGCAGCTTGGCCCGAGTGAATGAAAAACTGTTTTTT
TRBD2	TRBV19	TRBJ2-5	NA	CASTNGGEETQYF	TGTGCCAGTACAAACGGGGGGGAGGAGACCCAGTACTTC
TRBD1	TRBV7-7	TRBJ2-1	NA	CASSLVYETGFDEQFF	TGTGCCAGCAGCTTAGTGTATGAGACAGGGTTTGACGAGCAGTTCTTC
NA	TRBV19	TRBJ2-3	NA	CATEEGGHSTDTQYF	TGTGCCACCGAGGAGGGTGGGCATAGCACAGATACGCAGTATTTT
NA	TRBV21-1	TRBJ2-7	NA	CASSKQGQVEQYF	TGTGCCAGCAGCAAACAGGGACAGGTCGAGCAGTACTTC
TRBD1	TRBV11-2	TRBJ2-7	NA	CASSSTGVWQYF	TGTGCCAGCAGCTCCACAGGGGTATGGCAGTACTTC
NA	TRBV9	TRBJ2-5	NA	CASSEQGEAPPRGQYF	TGTGCCAGCAGCGAGCAGGGGGAGGCTCCACCCCGGGGCCAGTACTTC
NA	TRBV9	TRBJ1-1	few	CASSVEINTEAFF	TGTGCCAGCAGCGTAGAAATAAACACTGAAGCTTTCTTT
TRBD1	TRBV6-5	TRBJ1-6	NA	CASSYSGTGTSPLHF	TGTGCCAGCAGTTACTCGGGGACAGGGACCTCACCCCTCCACTTT
NA	TRBV12-5	TRBJ2-2	NA	CASGLSTNTGELFF	TGTGCTAGTGGTCTATCGACGAACACCGGGGAGCTGTTTTTT
TRBD1	TRBV18	TRBJ1-1	NA	CASSPRTGSNTEAFF	TGTGCCAGCTCACCCAGGACAGGGTCGAACACTGAAGCTTTCTTT
NA	TRBV18	TRBJ2-5	NA	CASSPVLGSRDQETQYF	TGTGCCAGCTCACCAGTGTTGGGGAGCCGGGATCAAGAGACCCAGTACTTC
TRBD1	TRBV7-7	TRBJ2-1	NA	CASSLGQGVYNEQFF	TGTGCCAGCAGCTTAGGACAGGGGGTGTACAATGAGCAGTTCTTC
TRBD1	TRBV25-1	TRBJ2-5	NA	CASSADRGIGTQYF	TGTGCCAGCAGTGCAGACAGGGGAATAGGGACCCAGTACTTC
NA	TRBV18	TRBJ2-2	NA	CASSPRQGTGELFF	TGTGCCAGCTCACCACGGCAGGGCACCGGGGAGCTGTTTTTT
NA	TRBV2	TRBJ2-7	NA	CASRGQSYEQYF	TGTGCCAGCAGGGGGCAGTCCTACGAGCAGTACTTC
TRBD1	TRBV6-1	TRBJ1-1	NA	CATQRDRGLNTEAFF	TGTGCCACACAACGGGACAGGGGACTGAACACTGAAGCTTTCTTT